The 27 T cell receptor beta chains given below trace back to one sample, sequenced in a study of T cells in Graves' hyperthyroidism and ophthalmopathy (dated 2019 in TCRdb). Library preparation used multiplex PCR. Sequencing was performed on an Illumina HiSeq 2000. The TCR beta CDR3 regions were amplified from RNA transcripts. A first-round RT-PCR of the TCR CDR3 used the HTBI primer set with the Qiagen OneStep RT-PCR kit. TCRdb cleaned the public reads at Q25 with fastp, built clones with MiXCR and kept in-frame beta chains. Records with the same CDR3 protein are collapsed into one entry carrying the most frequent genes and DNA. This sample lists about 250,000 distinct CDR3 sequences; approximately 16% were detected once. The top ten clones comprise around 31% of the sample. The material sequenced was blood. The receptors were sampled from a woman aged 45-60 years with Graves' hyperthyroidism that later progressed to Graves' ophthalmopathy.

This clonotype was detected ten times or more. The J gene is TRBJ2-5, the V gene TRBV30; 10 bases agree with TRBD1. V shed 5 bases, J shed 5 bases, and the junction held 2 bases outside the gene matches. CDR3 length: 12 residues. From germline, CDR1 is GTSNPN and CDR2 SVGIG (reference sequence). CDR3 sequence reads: CAWGQGVETQYF. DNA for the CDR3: TGTGCCTGGGGACAGGGGGTGGAGACCCAGTACTTC.

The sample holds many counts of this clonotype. The CDR3 protein is CATSRDLIFRGRTHLNTEAFF. The CDR3 DNA sequence: TGTGCCACCAGCAGAGATCTAATCTTCAGGGGGCGAACTCACTTGAACACTGAAGCTTTCTTT. The gene calls are TRBV15 and TRBJ1-1, with 8 bases that match TRBD1. The CDR3 has 21 amino acids. Trimming took 0 bases from V and 0 from J; bases not matched to a gene: 18. Looked up from germline, CDR1 is LNHNV and CDR2 is YYDKDF (reference sequence).

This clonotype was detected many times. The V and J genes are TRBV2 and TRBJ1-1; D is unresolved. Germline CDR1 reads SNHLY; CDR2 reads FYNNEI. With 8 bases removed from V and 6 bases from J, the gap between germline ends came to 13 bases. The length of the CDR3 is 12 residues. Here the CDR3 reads CASAQDLPEAFF. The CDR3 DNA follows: TGTGCCAGCGCCCAGGATCTCCCTGAAGCTTTCTTT.

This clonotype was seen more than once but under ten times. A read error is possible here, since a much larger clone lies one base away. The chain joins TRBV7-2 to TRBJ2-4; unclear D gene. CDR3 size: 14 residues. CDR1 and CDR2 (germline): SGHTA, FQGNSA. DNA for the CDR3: TGTGCCAGCAGCTTCACCGCGAGCAAAGACATTCAGTACTTC. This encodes CASSFTASKDIQYF.

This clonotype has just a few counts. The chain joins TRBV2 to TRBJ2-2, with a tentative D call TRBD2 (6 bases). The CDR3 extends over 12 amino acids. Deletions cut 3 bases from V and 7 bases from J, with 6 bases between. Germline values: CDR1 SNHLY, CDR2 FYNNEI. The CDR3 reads CASSEGGGELFF. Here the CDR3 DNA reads TGTGCCAGCAGTGAGGGGGGCGGGGAGCTGTTTTTT. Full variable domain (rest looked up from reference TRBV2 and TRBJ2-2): EPEVTQTPSHQVTQMGQEVILRCVPISNHLYFYWYRQILGQKVEFLVSFYNNEISEKSEIFDDQFSVERPDGSNFTLKIRSTKLEDSAMYFCASSEGGGELFFGEGSRLTVL.

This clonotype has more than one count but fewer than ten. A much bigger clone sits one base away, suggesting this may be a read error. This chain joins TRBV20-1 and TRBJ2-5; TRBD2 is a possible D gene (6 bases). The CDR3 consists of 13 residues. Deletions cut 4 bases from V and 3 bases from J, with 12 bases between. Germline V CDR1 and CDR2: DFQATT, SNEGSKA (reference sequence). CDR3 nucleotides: TGCAGTGCTATGGACGGGGGTAAAGAGACCCAGTACTTC. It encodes CSAMDGGKETQYF.

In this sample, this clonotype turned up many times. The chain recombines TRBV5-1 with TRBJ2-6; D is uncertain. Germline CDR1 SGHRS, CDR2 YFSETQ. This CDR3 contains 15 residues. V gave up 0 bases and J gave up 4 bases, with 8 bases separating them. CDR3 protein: CASSLDPAGANVLTF. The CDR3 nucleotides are TGCGCCAGCAGCTTGGACCCGGCGGGGGCCAACGTCCTGACTTTC.

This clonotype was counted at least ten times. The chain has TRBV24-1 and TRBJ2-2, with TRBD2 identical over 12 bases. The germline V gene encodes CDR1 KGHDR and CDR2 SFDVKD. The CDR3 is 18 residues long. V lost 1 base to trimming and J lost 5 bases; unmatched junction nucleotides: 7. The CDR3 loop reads CATSDFTSGRQRTGELFF. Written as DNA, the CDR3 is TGTGCCACCAGTGATTTCACTAGCGGGAGGCAAAGGACCGGGGAGCTGTTTTTT.

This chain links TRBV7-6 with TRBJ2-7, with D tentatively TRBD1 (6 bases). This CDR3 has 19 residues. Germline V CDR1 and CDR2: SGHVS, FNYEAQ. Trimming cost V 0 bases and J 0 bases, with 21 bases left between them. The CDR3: CASSLAFVRQAESSYEQYF. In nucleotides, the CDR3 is TGTGCCAGCAGCTTAGCGTTCGTTCGACAGGCCGAGAGCTCCTACGAGCAGTACTTC.

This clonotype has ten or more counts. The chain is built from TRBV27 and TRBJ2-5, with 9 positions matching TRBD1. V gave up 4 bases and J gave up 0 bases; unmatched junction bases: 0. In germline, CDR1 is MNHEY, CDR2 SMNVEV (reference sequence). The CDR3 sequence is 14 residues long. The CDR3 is CASSWTGDQETQYF. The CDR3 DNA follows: TGTGCCAGCAGTTGGACAGGGGACCAAGAGACCCAGTACTTC.

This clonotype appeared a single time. The CDR3 coding sequence is TGTGCCTGGAGTGACGGGAGGCTACGCGGCGAGCAGTACTTC. This gives the protein CAWSDGRLRGEQYF. The V and J genes are TRBV30 and TRBJ2-7; 7 nucleotides match TRBD2. V lost 1 base, J lost 6 bases, and 9 bases stayed unmatched. CDR1 and CDR2 (germline): GTSNPN, SVGIG (reference sequence). The CDR3 runs 14 residues.

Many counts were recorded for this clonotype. In nucleotides, the CDR3 is TGTGCCAGCAGCGACGGGCCCCTTACGCAGTATTTT. Its protein product is CASSDGPLTQYF. The genes are TRBV7-9 and TRBJ2-3, with D uncertain. The length of the CDR3 is 12 residues. V was shortened by 5 bases and J by 8 bases, with 11 bases between the two germline ends. Germline V gene sequence: CDR1 SEHNR, CDR2 FQNEAQ (reference sequence).

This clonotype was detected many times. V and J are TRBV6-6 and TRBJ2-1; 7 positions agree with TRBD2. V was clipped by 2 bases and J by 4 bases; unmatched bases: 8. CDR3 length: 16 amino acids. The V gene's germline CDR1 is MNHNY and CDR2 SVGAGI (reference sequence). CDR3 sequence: CASSYPRTRGYNEQFF. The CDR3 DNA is TGTGCCAGCAGTTACCCGAGGACTAGGGGATACAATGAGCAGTTCTTC.

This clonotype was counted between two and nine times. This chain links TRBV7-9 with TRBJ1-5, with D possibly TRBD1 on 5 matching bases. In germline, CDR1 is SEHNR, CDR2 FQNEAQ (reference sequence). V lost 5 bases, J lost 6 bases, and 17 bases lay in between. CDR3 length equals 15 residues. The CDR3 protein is CASSPQDGASQPQHF. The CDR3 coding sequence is TGTGCCAGCAGCCCCCAGGATGGGGCTAGTCAGCCCCAGCATTTT.

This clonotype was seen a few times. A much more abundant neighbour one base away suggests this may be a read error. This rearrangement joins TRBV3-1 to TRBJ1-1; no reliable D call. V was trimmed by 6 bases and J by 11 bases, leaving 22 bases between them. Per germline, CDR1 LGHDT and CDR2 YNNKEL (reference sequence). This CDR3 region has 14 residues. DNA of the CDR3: TGTGCCAGCAGGGAAATCGAGACTCCGGTCCCGGCTTTCTTT. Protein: CASREIETPVPAFF.

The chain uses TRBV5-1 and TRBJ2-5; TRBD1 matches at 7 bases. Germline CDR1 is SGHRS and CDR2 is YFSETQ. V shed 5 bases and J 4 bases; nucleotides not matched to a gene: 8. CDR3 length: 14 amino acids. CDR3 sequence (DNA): TGCGCCAGCAGGGAACAGGGGACATCAGAGACCCAGTACTTC. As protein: CASREQGTSETQYF.

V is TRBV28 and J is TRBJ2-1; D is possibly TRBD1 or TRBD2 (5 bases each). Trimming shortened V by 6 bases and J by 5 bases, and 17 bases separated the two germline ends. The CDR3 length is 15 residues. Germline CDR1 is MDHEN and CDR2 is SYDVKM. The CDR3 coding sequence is TGTGCCAGCAGGCCCGGGAAAGGGACCCACAATGAGCAGTTCTTC. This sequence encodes CASRPGKGTHNEQFF.

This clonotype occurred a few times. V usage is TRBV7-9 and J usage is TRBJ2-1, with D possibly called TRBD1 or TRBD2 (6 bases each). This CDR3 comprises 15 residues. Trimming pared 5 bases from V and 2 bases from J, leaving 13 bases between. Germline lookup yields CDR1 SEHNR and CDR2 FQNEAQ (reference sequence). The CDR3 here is CASSRAGGPYNEQFF. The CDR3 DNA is TGTGCCAGCAGCCGCGCCGGGGGCCCCTACAATGAGCAGTTCTTC.

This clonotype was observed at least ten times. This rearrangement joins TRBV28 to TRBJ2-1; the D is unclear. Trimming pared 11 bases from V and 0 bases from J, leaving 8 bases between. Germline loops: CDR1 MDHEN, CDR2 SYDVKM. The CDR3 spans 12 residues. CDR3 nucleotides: TGTGCCGTCGCGACCTCCTACAATGAGCAGTTCTTC. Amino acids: CAVATSYNEQFF.

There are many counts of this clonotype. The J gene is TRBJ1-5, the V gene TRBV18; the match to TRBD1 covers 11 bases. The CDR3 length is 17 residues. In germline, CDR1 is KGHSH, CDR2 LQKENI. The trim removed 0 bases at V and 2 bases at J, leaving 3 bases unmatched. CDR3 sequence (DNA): TGTGCCAGCTCACCACCCATGGGACAGGGGGGCAATCAGCCCCAGCATTTT. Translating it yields CASSPPMGQGGNQPQHF. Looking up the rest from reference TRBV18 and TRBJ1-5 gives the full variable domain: NAGVMQNPRHLVRRRGQEARLRCSPMKGHSHVYWYRQLPEEGLKFMVYLQKENIIDESGMPKERFSAEFPKEGPSILRIQQVVRGDSAAYFCASSPPMGQGGNQPQHFGDGTRLSIL.

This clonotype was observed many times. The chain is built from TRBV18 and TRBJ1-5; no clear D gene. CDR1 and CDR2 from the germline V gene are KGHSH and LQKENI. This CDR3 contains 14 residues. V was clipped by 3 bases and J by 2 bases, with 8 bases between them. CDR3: CASSPPNRNQPQHF. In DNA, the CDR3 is TGTGCCAGCTCACCCCCGAACCGCAATCAGCCCCAGCATTTT.

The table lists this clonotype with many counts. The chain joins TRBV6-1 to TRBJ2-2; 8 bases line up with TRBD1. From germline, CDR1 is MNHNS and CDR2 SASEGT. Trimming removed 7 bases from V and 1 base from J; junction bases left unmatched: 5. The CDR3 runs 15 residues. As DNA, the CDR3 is TGTGCCAGCACTCAGGGACAGGTGAACACCGGGGAGCTGTTTTTT. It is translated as CASTQGQVNTGELFF.

The CDR3 sequence: CASSLGTSGINEQFF. DNA of the CDR3: TGTGCCAGCAGCTTAGGGACTAGCGGGATTAATGAGCAGTTCTTC. This chain connects TRBV11-3 to TRBJ2-1, with 12 bases lining up with TRBD2. The CDR3 runs to 15 residues. V lost 1 base, J lost 7 bases, and 2 bases stayed unmatched. Germline lookup yields CDR1 SGHNT and CDR2 YENEEA.

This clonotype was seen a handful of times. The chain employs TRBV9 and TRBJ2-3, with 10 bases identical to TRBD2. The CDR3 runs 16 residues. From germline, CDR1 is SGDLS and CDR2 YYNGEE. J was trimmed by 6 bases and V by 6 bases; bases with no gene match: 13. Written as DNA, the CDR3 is TGTGCCAGCACCTCTTTCTCTAGCGGGAGAAGGGATACGCAGTATTTT. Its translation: CASTSFSSGRRDTQYF.

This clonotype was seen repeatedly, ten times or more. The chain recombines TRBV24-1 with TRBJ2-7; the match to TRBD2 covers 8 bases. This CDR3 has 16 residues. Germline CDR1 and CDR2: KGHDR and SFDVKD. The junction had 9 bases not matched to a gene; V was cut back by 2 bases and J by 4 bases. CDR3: CATSDSRASGRYEQYF. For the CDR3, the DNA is TGTGCCACCAGTGATTCCAGAGCGAGCGGGAGATACGAGCAGTACTTC.

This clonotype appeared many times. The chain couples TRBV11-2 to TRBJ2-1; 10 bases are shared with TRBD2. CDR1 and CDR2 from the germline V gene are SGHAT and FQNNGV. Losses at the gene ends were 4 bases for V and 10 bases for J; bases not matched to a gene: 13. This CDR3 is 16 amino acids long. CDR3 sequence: CASSSSKVAGGREQFF. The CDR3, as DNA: TGTGCCAGCAGCTCCTCTAAGGTAGCGGGAGGTCGGGAGCAGTTCTTC.

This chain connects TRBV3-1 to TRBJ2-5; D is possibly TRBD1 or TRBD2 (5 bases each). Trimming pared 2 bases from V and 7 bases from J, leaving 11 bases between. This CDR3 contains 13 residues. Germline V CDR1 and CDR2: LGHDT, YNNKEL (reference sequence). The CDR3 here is CASSQFGAGTQYF. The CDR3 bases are TGTGCCAGCAGCCAATTCGGGGCGGGGACCCAGTACTTC.